The present T cell receptor beta chain was sequenced within a study of blood T cell repertoires in COVID-19. Study details: Samples of COVID-19 (acute and convalescent) were obtained from the United States, Italy and Spain. T cells, B-cell-depleted T cells, or PBMCs supplied cDNA or gDNA.

Germline CDR1 reads SGHDN; CDR2 reads FVKESK. V dropped 4 bases and J dropped 1 base, with 10 bases sitting between them. This CDR3 is built from 14 residues. Source study methods: Reference gene primer amplification gave nucleated cell count estimates. Generated by immunoSEQ multiplex PCR, the TCRdb table keeps only in-frame clones and is missing some. V and J calls plus clone size are reproduced from that table; the DNA served to infer D and trimming. The profile shows about 65,000 clones, roughly four fifths of them singletons. This chain uses TRBV14 with TRBJ1-1; possible D gene TRBD1, 5 bases. The sequenced material came from peripheral blood. The TCR originated in a man older than 75 with acute or convalescent COVID-19. Here the CDR3 DNA reads TGTGCCAGCAGCCCTCGACAGAAGAACACTGAAGCTTTCTTT. Translating it yields CASSPRQKNTEAFF.